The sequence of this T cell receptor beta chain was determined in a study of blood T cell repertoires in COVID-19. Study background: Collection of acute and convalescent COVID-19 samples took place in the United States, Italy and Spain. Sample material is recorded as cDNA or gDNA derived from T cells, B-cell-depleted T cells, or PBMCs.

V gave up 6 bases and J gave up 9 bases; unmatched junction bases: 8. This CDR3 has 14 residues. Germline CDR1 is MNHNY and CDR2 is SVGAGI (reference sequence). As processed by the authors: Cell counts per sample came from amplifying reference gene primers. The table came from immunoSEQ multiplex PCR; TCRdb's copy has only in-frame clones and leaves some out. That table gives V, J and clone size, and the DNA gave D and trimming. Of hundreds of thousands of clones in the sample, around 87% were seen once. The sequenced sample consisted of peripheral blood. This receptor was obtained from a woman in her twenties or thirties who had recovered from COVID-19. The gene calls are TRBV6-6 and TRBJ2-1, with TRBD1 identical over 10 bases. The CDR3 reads CASSSRQGAGEQFF. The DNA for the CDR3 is TGTGCCAGCAGCTCGAGACAGGGGGCAGGTGAGCAGTTCTTC.